The rows below give T cell receptor beta chains drawn from one sample of a study of T cells in Graves' hyperthyroidism and ophthalmopathy. TCRdb independently ran MiXCR on the multiplex PCR reads; one entry per CDR3 protein. The sample holds around 360,000 distinct CDR3 sequences; 15% are singletons and the top ten take roughly a fifth. What was sequenced was blood. The receptors derive from a woman aged 60-70 years with Graves' ophthalmopathy. The CDR3 runs from the conserved cysteine through the conserved F or W. D genes are given only for firm matches. Clone sizes are given selectively: once, few, many, or a class where the clone is expanded.

D	J	size	V	CDR3	DNA
TRBD2	TRBJ2-5	.	TRBV5-1	CASRPGLAGVGEYF	TGCGCCAGCAGGCCGGGACTAGCGGGAGTCGGGGAGTACTTC
.	TRBJ2-1	few	TRBV7-2	CASSLAGGSPYNEQFF	TGTGCCAGCAGCTTAGCGGGGGGCAGTCCCTACAATGAGCAGTTCTTC
TRBD1	TRBJ2-7	many	TRBV20-1	CSARGGQEVQYF	TGCAGTGCTAGGGGGGGACAGGAGGTGCAGTACTTC
.	TRBJ2-3	many	TRBV6-1	CASSDSRPVTDTQYF	TGTGCCAGCAGTGACTCGAGACCCGTCACAGATACGCAGTATTTT
.	TRBJ2-3	many	TRBV5-6	CASSLFDPDTQYF	TGTGCCAGCAGCTTGTTCGATCCAGATACGCAGTATTTT
.	TRBJ2-7	many	TRBV2	CASTERTAAPYEQYF	TGTGCCAGCACCGAACGGACCGCGGCCCCCTACGAGCAGTACTTC
TRBD1	TRBJ2-5	.	TRBV30	CAWSVRTGGPYGGRETQYF	TGTGCCTGGAGTGTCCGGACAGGGGGCCCCTATGGCGGGAGAGAGACCCAGTACTTC
.	TRBJ2-3	many	TRBV20-1	CSAPGNLGPDTQYF	TGCAGTGCCCCAGGGAATTTGGGCCCAGATACGCAGTATTTT
TRBD2	TRBJ2-1	many	TRBV9	CASSIGTSVDNEQFF	TGTGCCAGCAGCATCGGGACTAGCGTAGACAATGAGCAGTTCTTC
.	TRBJ1-2	.	TRBV20-1	CSAREGLLRAGGYTF	TGCAGTGCTAGAGAAGGACTTCTGAGGGCCGGAGGCTACACCTTC
TRBD2	TRBJ2-2	many	TRBV3-1	CASSQRGSGTGELFF	TGTGCCAGCAGCCAACGCGGGAGTGGCACCGGGGAGCTGTTTTTT
.	TRBJ1-2	.	TRBV20-1	CSAPPWGGYGYTF	TGCAGTGCTCCTCCGTGGGGCGGATATGGCTACACCTTC
TRBD2	TRBJ2-7	many	TRBV28	CASSFGSGRFYEQYF	TGTGCCAGCAGTTTCGGTAGCGGGAGGTTCTACGAGCAGTACTTC
TRBD2	TRBJ2-1	many	TRBV4-1	CASSYHTSGRADEQFF	TGCGCCAGCAGCTACCATACTAGCGGGAGGGCCGACGAGCAGTTCTTC
.	TRBJ2-7	.	TRBV6-9	CASSYSKGHEQYF	TGTGCCAGCAGTTACTCGAAAGGGCACGAGCAGTACTTC
.	TRBJ2-7	few	TRBV6-6	CASSYSAGSHEQYF	TGTGCCAGCAGTTACTCGGCGGGTTCCCACGAGCAGTACTTC
TRBD1	TRBJ2-7	.	TRBV2	CASSLTGGGPYEQYF	TGTGCCAGCAGTTTAACAGGGGGCGGGCCCTACGAGCAGTACTTC
.	TRBJ1-1	many	TRBV6-1	CASSSGNTEAFF	TGTGCCAGCAGTTCTGGGAACACTGAAGCTTTCTTT
.	TRBJ2-3	few	TRBV10-1	CASSESGPRGTQYF	TGCGCCAGCAGTGAGTCTGGCCCCCGGGGTACGCAGTATTTT
.	TRBJ2-7	many	TRBV10-3	CAISESIGTRHEQYF	TGTGCCATCAGTGAGTCGATCGGGACTCGCCACGAGCAGTACTTC
TRBD1	TRBJ1-1	many	TRBV27	CASSFLQRGQGTEAFF	TGTGCCAGCAGTTTCCTCCAGAGGGGGCAGGGCACTGAAGCTTTCTTT
.	TRBJ2-1	many	TRBV25-1	CASSPTGRYSYNEQFF	TGTGCCAGCAGCCCAACTGGGAGATACTCCTACAATGAGCAGTTCTTC
TRBD2	TRBJ2-1	few	TRBV7-9	CASSLQGLAGVDEQFF	TGTGCCAGCAGCTTACAAGGACTAGCGGGAGTAGATGAGCAGTTCTTC
TRBD2	TRBJ2-7	.	TRBV6-1	CASTVGGLAGKYEQYF	TGTGCCAGCACCGTAGGGGGACTAGCGGGAAAGTACGAGCAGTACTTC
.	TRBJ2-3	many	TRBV11-1	CASSTDRDTQYF	TGTGCCAGCAGCACGGACCGAGATACGCAGTATTTT
.	TRBJ2-2	once	TRBV24-1	CATSTQGIEYGELFF	TGTGCCACCAGCACTCAGGGAATAGAATACGGGGAGCTGTTTTTT
TRBD2	TRBJ2-7	.	TRBV19	CASSTLAGGPHEQYF	TGTGCCAGTAGCACACTAGCGGGAGGGCCCCACGAGCAGTACTTC
TRBD1	TRBJ2-2	many	TRBV20-1	CSARDSAGGAWVGELFF	TGCAGTGCTAGAGATTCGGCAGGGGGCGCTTGGGTGGGGGAGCTGTTTTTT
.	TRBJ2-6	.	TRBV5-1	CASSRLALGANVLTF	TGCGCCAGCTCCCGGTTGGCCCTCGGGGCCAACGTCCTGACTTTC
.	TRBJ2-2	.	TRBV24-1	CATSGGGLNTGELFF	TGTGCCACCAGTGGCGGGGGCTTGAACACCGGGGAGCTGTTTTTT
.	TRBJ1-1	.	TRBV28	CASSPGQRKTEAFF	TGTGCCAGCAGTCCCGGACAGCGGAAGACTGAAGCTTTCTTT
TRBD1	TRBJ2-2	few	TRBV5-8	CASSFRDRVAGELFF	TGTGCCAGCAGCTTCAGGGACAGGGTTGCCGGGGAGCTGTTTTTT
TRBD2	TRBJ2-1	many	TRBV20-1	CSARDLSGLSYNEQFF	TGCAGTGCTAGAGACCTTAGCGGGCTTTCCTACAATGAGCAGTTCTTC
TRBD1	TRBJ2-5	many	TRBV2	CASRTGGLQETQYF	TGTGCCAGCAGGACAGGGGGCCTCCAAGAGACCCAGTACTTC
TRBD1	TRBJ2-5	many	TRBV20-1	CSAHPGDRAQETQYF	TGCAGTGCTCACCCGGGGGACAGGGCCCAAGAGACCCAGTACTTC
.	TRBJ2-5	.	TRBV5-8	CASTPRVAVRGETQYF	TGTGCCAGCACGCCCCGGGTAGCGGTACGGGGAGAGACCCAGTACTTC
.	TRBJ1-4	many	TRBV20-1	CSARQSLISATNEKLFF	TGCAGTGCTAGGCAGTCTCTTATCTCGGCGACTAATGAAAAACTGTTTTTT
.	TRBJ1-1	few	TRBV28	CASPDGSTEAFF	TGTGCCAGCCCTGACGGGAGCACTGAAGCTTTCTTT
TRBD2	TRBJ2-5	few	TRBV5-1	CASRGTSGQETQYF	TGCGCCAGCAGGGGGACTAGCGGCCAAGAGACCCAGTACTTC
.	TRBJ2-3	many	TRBV29-1	CSVDGLAGADTQYF	TGCAGCGTTGATGGGCTAGCTGGGGCAGATACGCAGTATTTT
.	TRBJ1-1	many	TRBV18	CASSPTVDTEAFF	TGTGCCAGCTCTCCGACTGTCGACACTGAAGCTTTCTTT
TRBD1	TRBJ1-6	.	TRBV20-1	CSASGQGNPLGISPLHF	TGCAGTGCTAGTGGACAGGGAAACCCTCTAGGGATTTCACCCCTCCACTTT
.	TRBJ2-5	many	TRBV6-1	CASSRTLVSQYF	TGTGCCAGCAGTAGGACCCTAGTCTCCCAGTACTTC
.	TRBJ1-5	many	TRBV12-3/TRBV12-4	CASSFQGRNQPQHF	TGTGCCAGCAGTTTTCAGGGTCGCAATCAGCCCCAGCATTTT
TRBD1	TRBJ2-2	few	TRBV6-5	CASSYSTGGTGELFF	TGTGCCAGCAGTTACTCGACAGGGGGGACCGGGGAGCTGTTTTTT
TRBD2	TRBJ2-7	few	TRBV7-8	CASSWTSGSTYEQYF	TGTGCCAGCAGCTGGACTAGCGGGAGCACCTACGAGCAGTACTTC
.	TRBJ2-3	many	TRBV6-1	CASRSNRADTQYF	TGTGCCAGCAGATCAAACAGGGCAGATACGCAGTATTTT
TRBD2	TRBJ2-1	many	TRBV28	CASSDLAGTYNEQFF	TGTGCCAGCAGTGATCTAGCGGGGACCTACAATGAGCAGTTCTTC
.	TRBJ2-1	.	TRBV7-9	CASTPGPDNEQFF	TGTGCCAGCACCCCCGGGCCAGACAATGAGCAGTTCTTC
.	TRBJ1-1	.	TRBV5-5	CASSLTGTMGPGFF	TGTGCCAGCAGCTTGACCGGGACGATGGGGCCGGGTTTCTTT
.	TRBJ1-2	many	TRBV12-3/TRBV12-4	CASSPEGYYGYTF	TGTGCCAGCAGTCCCGAAGGGTACTATGGCTACACCTTC
TRBD2	TRBJ2-1	many	TRBV7-9	CASSWPGTKDNEQFF	TGTGCCAGCAGTTGGCCGGGGACTAAAGACAATGAGCAGTTCTTC
TRBD1	TRBJ2-7	many	TRBV11-2	CASSSGTGSYEQYF	TGTGCCAGCAGCTCCGGGACAGGATCCTACGAGCAGTACTTC
.	TRBJ2-5	many	TRBV24-1	CATSDFGGEGRETQYF	TGTGCCACCAGTGATTTCGGCGGAGAGGGGCGAGAGACCCAGTACTTC
.	TRBJ1-5	many	TRBV6-1	CASRPRYDSNQPQHF	TGTGCCAGCAGACCCCGATATGATAGCAATCAGCCCCAGCATTTT
.	TRBJ2-7	.	TRBV27	CASRRQRYEQYF	TGTGCCAGCAGACGACAGAGATACGAGCAGTACTTC
.	TRBJ2-7	many	TRBV11-2	CASQGRPRGEQYF	TGTGCCAGTCAAGGTCGGCCTAGAGGCGAGCAGTACTTC
TRBD2	TRBJ2-3	many	TRBV29-1	CSVRLAGGDTQYF	TGCAGCGTCAGACTAGCGGGAGGTGATACGCAGTATTTT
.	TRBJ2-5	many	TRBV6-1	CASRYRVAGEETQYF	TGTGCCAGCAGATACAGGGTCGCGGGGGAAGAGACCCAGTACTTC
.	TRBJ1-5	few	TRBV6-1	CASSAGQDSNQPQHF	TGTGCCAGCAGTGCTGGGCAAGATAGCAATCAGCCCCAGCATTTT